This T cell receptor (beta chain) was identified in a study of T cell responses to AZD1222 COVID-19 vaccine. Study-level results: Baseline seropositives among AZD1222 recipients totaled only five to seven. Most donors were white British, females outnumbered males, and clonal diversity was possibly underestimated. Two doses of AZD1222 preceded a rise in Spike-specific TCR breadth and depth. Reportedly, nearly half the spike-specific TCRs target unmutated variant regions.

The assay was immunoSEQ multiplex PCR, and TCRdb's table has in-frame clones only and misses some. This sample has approximately 110,000 clones, with 87% found just once. Germline assignment: CDR1 LGHDT and CDR2 YNNKEL (reference sequence). J was trimmed by 4 bases and V by 4 bases; bases with no gene match: 7. This CDR3 has 15 amino acids. Concerning this clone: The antigen is not known.

The sequences come from peripheral blood, collected on day 0 of AZD1222 vaccination. This TCR derives from an adult in good health. The V and J genes are TRBV3-1 (or the pseudogene TRBV3-2) and TRBJ1-2; TRBD1 matches 9 bases. This chain's CDR3 is CASSLEQGARYGYTF. The CDR3 bases are TGTGCCAGCAGCCTAGAACAGGGGGCACGCTATGGCTACACCTTC.